This T cell receptor (beta chain) was observed in a study of identifying expanded T cells in peripheral blood. This table comes from immunoSEQ multiplex PCR, and its TCRdb copy is limited to in-frame clones, with some not included. The table includes about 82,000 clones, around 90% detected once. V lost 10 bases and J 0 bases, leaving 18 bases between the germline ends. This CDR3 contains 16 residues. Germline loops: CDR1 SSHAT, CDR2 FNYEAQ (reference sequence). The V and J genes are TRBV7-7 and TRBJ2-2, with a weak D call TRBD2 (5 bases). The receptor was derived from a person aged 18 to 75 in good health. Sequencing input: blood. CDR3 sequence: CATQLTGISNTGELFF. The CDR3 coding sequence is TGTGCCACCCAGCTCACCGGGATATCGAACACCGGGGAGCTGTTTTTT.